This T cell receptor (beta chain) was profiled in a study of cytomegalovirus exposure and HLA in healthy donors. J lost 6 bases, V lost 0 bases, and 3 bases had no gene match. Germline CDR1 is MNHNY and CDR2 is SVGAGI (reference sequence). There are 15 residues in the CDR3. In the PCR, 60 Vbeta and 13 Jbeta primers were used. Assay: immunoSEQ multiplex PCR; the TCRdb copy retains only in-frame clones and omits some. The data contain 200,000 to 250,000 clones, around 80% of them seen just once; the ten biggest clones take up roughly 0.7%. The chain uses TRBV6-6 and TRBJ2-5; 11 bases are a match to TRBD2. The clonotype comes from a boy between 2 and 15 years old in good health and CMV-seronegative. Input material: PBMCs. The CDR3 DNA reads TGTGCCAGCAGTTACTCCGCTAGCGGGGGGCAGACCCAGTACTTC. Translation: CASSYSASGGQTQYF.